The 11 T cell receptor beta chains reported below all come from one sample, sequenced in a study of T cells after yellow fever vaccination. TCRdb processed the 5' RACE reads anew with MiXCR; each CDR3 protein has one entry. The sample contains around 300,000 distinct CDR3 sequences, roughly 3.9% of which appear only once. The material was PBMCs, obtained 5 days after the yellow fever booster vaccination. These receptors all stem from a man between 18 and 35 years old who received the YFV17D yellow fever vaccine.

The table lists this clonotype with a few counts. The chain has TRBV30 and TRBJ1-5; 9 bases are shared with TRBD1. V gave up 1 base and J gave up 1 base; unmatched junction bases: 11. CDR3 size: 18 residues. CDR1 and CDR2 from the germline V gene are GTSNPN and SVGIG (reference sequence). CDR3 loop: CAWSAKSPGTGSNQPQHF. The CDR3, as DNA: TGTGCCTGGAGTGCCAAGAGTCCCGGGACAGGGAGCAATCAGCCCCAGCATTTT.

This clonotype was seen more than once but under ten times. The V and J genes are TRBV20-1 and TRBJ1-1, with 8 nucleotides matching TRBD1. The CDR3 contains 13 residues. In germline, CDR1 is DFQATT, CDR2 SNEGSKA (reference sequence). Germline trimming cut 1 base from V and 10 bases from J; bases unmatched to any gene: 8. CDR3 nucleotides: TGCAGTGCTAGAGGCTTGGGACAGGTAACAGCTTTCTTT. Residues: CSARGLGQVTAFF.

The J gene is TRBJ2-5, the V gene TRBV5-1; D is undetermined. V was trimmed by 0 bases and J by 4 bases, leaving 16 bases between them. This CDR3 contains 16 residues. CDR1 and CDR2 from the germline V gene are SGHRS and YFSETQ. The CDR3 DNA reads TGCGCCAGCAGCTTGGCCCGGGCTTCTACGGGAGAGACCCAGTACTTC. It yields the protein CASSLARASTGETQYF.

This clonotype was detected only a few times. This chain uses TRBV3-1 with TRBJ1-2; TRBD1 is a possible D gene (5 bases). This CDR3 is built from 14 residues. V lost 0 bases to trimming and J lost 5 bases, with 10 bases between them. CDR1 LGHDT and CDR2 YNNKEL come from the germline V gene (reference sequence). CDR3 bases: TGTGCCAGCAGCCAAGATCAGACAGCGTATGGCTACACCTTC. It specifies CASSQDQTAYGYTF.

V gene TRBV4-2 combines with J gene TRBJ1-3; 10 bases are a match to TRBD1. The germline V gene has CDR1 LGHNA and CDR2 YNFKEQ. The CDR3 contains 16 residues. Trimming took 1 base from V and 2 from J; bases not matched to a gene: 2. CDR3 DNA: TGTGCCAGCAGCCAAGCCGGGACAGGGGCTGGAAACACCATATATTTT. The encoded protein is CASSQAGTGAGNTIYF.

V is TRBV7-2 and J is TRBJ2-7; 8 positions match TRBD2. The V gene's germline CDR1 is SGHTA and CDR2 FQGNSA. Losses at the gene ends were 3 bases for V and 2 bases for J; bases not matched to a gene: 6. The CDR3 spans 15 residues. CDR3 nucleotide sequence: TGTGCCAGCAGCTTGGGCGGGGGGACGGCCTACGAGCAGTACTTC. It specifies CASSLGGGTAYEQYF.

This clonotype appeared a few times. The gene calls are TRBV5-1 and TRBJ2-3; D perhaps matches TRBD2 (5 bases). This CDR3 is 13 amino acids long. V was shortened by 1 base and J by 6 bases, with 9 bases between the two germline ends. Looked up from germline, CDR1 is SGHRS and CDR2 is YFSETQ. The CDR3 DNA sequence: TGCGCCAGCAGCTTGCAGCGGTCTGATACGCAGTATTTT. Encoded protein: CASSLQRSDTQYF. Full variable domain (missing parts from reference TRBV5-1 and TRBJ2-3): KAGVTQTPRYLIKTRGQQVTLSCSPISGHRSVSWYQQTPGQGLQFLFEYFSETQRNKGNFPGRFSGRQFSNSRSEMNVSTLELGDSALYLCASSLQRSDTQYFGPGTRLTVL.

The J gene is TRBJ2-5, the V gene TRBV3-1; 8 positions agree with TRBD1. V gave up 0 bases and J gave up 4 bases; unmatched junction bases: 4. The CDR3 consists of 15 residues. Germline CDR1 and CDR2: LGHDT and YNNKEL (reference sequence). The CDR3 reads CASSQDLDRAETQYF. The CDR3 DNA is TGTGCCAGCAGCCAAGACTTGGACAGGGCAGAGACCCAGTACTTC.

This clonotype was counted ten times or more. The gene calls are TRBV7-3 and TRBJ2-3; D remains unclear. Germline V CDR1 and CDR2: SGHTA, FQGTGA. The CDR3 loop spans 14 amino acids. The germline V and J ends were trimmed by 3 bases and 2 bases, with 9 bases remaining between them. CDR3: CASSLELFTDTQYF. CDR3 nucleotides: TGTGCCAGCAGCTTGGAGCTTTTCACAGATACGCAGTATTTT.

This clonotype was seen many times. The J gene is TRBJ2-2, the V gene TRBV20-1; D gene unclear. The CDR3 contains 16 residues. The V end was cut by 0 bases, the J end by 0 bases, with 11 bases between. Germline lookup yields CDR1 DFQATT and CDR2 SNEGSKA (reference sequence). The CDR3 spells CSARDLAQPNTGELFF. The CDR3 coding sequence is TGCAGTGCTAGAGATCTGGCGCAGCCGAACACCGGGGAGCTGTTTTTT.

This clonotype was observed at least ten times. CDR3 sequence: CASSARAQGLSNEQFF. The CDR3 nucleotides read TGTGCCAGCAGCGCCCGGGCGCAGGGCCTATCAAATGAGCAGTTCTTC. This chain uses TRBV7-2 with TRBJ2-1; D possibly corresponds to TRBD1 (5 bases). V was shortened by 5 bases and J by 7 bases, with 21 bases between the two germline ends. The CDR3 has 16 residues. Per the germline V gene, CDR1 is SGHTA and CDR2 is FQGNSA.